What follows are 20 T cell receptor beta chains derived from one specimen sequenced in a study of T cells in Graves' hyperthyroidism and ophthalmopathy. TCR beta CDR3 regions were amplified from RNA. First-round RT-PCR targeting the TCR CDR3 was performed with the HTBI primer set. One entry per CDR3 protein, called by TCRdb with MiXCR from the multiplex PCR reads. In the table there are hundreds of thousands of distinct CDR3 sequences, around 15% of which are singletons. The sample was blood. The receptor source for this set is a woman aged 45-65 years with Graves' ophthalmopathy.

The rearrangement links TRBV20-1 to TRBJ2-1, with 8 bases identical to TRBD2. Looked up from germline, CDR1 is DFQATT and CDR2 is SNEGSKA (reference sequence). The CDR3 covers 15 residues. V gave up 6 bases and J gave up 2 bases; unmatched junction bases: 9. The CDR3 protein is CSAPLREVTYNEQFF. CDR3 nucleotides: TGCAGTGCCCCCCTGCGGGAGGTAACCTACAATGAGCAGTTCTTC.

CDR3 sequence reads: CASSPLEKLFF. The CDR3 region has the DNA TGTGCCAGCAGTCCCCTTGAAAAACTGTTTTTT. The genes are TRBV28 and TRBJ1-4; unclear D gene. In germline, CDR1 is MDHEN, CDR2 SYDVKM. V was clipped by 5 bases and J by 7 bases, with 5 bases between them. The length of the CDR3 is 11 residues. The full variable domain, completed using reference TRBV28 and TRBJ1-4, is DVKVTQSSRYLVKRTGEKVFLECVQDMDHENMFWYRQDPGLGLRLIYFSYDVKMKEKGDIPEGYSVSREKKERFSLILESASTNQTSMYLCASSPLEKLFFGSGTQLSVL.

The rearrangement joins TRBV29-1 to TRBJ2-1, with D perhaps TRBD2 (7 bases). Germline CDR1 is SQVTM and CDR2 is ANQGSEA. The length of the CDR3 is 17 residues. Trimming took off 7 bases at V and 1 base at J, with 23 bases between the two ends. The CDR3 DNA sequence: TGCAGCGCTATAAGTGGGGGGGGCGGCCGTTCCTACAATGAGCAGTTCTTC. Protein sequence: CSAISGGGGRSYNEQFF.

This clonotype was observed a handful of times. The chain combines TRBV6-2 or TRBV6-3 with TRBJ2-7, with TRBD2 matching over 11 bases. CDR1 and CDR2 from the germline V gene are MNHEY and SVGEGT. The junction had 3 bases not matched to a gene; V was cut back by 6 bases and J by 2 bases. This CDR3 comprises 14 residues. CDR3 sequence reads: CASRETSGAYEQYF. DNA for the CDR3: TGTGCCAGCAGAGAGACTAGCGGGGCCTACGAGCAGTACTTC.

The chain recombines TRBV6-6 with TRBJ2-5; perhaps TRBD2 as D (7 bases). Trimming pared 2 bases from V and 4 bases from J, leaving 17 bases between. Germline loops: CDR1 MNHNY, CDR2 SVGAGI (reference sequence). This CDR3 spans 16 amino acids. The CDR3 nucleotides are TGTGCCAGCAGTTACGGGGGCGGGAGATTCCCAGAGACCCAGTACTTC. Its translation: CASSYGGGRFPETQYF.

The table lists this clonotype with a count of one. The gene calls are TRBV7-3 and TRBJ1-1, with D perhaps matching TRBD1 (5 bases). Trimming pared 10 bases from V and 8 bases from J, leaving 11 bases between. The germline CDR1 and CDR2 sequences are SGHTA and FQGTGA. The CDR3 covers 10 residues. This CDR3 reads CANPGNEAFF. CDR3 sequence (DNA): TGTGCCAACCCAGGGAACGAAGCTTTCTTT.

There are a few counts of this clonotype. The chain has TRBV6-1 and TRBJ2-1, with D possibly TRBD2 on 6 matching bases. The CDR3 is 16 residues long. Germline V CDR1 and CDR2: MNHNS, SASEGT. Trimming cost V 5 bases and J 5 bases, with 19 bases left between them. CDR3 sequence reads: CASSRLGGRIDNEQFF. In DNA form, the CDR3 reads TGTGCCAGCAGTCGCCTTGGTGGGAGGATCGACAATGAGCAGTTCTTC.

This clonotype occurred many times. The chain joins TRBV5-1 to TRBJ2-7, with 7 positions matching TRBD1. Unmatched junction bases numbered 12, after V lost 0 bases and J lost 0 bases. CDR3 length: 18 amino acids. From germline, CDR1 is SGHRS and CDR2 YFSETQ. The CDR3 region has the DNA TGCGCCAGCAGCTTGGAATACGGTGTGTGGGACAGCTCCTACGAGCAGTACTTC. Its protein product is CASSLEYGVWDSSYEQYF.

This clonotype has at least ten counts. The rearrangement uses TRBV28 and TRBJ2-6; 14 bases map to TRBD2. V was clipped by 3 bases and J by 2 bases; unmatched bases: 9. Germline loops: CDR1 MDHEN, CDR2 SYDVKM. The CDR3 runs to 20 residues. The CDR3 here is CASSFLGLAGGPPGANVLTF. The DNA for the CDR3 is TGTGCCAGCAGTTTCCTTGGACTAGCGGGAGGCCCACCTGGGGCCAACGTCCTGACTTTC.

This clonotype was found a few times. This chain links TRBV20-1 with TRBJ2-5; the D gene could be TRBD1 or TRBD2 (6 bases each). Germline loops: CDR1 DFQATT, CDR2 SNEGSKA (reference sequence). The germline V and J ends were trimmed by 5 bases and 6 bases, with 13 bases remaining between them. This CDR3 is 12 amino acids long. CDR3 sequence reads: CSAGGGAQTQYF. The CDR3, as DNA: TGCAGTGCTGGGGGCGGGGCGCAGACCCAGTACTTC.

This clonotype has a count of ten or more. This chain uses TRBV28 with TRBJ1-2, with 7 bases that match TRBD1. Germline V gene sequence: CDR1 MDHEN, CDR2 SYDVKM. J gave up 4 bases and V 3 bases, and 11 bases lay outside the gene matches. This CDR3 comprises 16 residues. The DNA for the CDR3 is TGTGCCAGCAGTTTGCGGGGGCCCGGGACAGTCTATGGCTACACCTTC. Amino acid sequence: CASSLRGPGTVYGYTF.

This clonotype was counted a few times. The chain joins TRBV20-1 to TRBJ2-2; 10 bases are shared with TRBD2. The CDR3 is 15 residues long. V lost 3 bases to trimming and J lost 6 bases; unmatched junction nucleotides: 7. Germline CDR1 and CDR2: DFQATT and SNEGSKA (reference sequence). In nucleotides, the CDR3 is TGCAGTGCTAGCGATCTAGCGGGAGCTCCCGGGGAGCTGTTTTTT. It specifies CSASDLAGAPGELFF.

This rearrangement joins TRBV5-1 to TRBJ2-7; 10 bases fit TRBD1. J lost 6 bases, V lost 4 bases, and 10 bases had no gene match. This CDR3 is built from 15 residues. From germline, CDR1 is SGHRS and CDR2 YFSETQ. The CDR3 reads CASSAGDRGGIEQYF. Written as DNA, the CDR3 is TGCGCCAGCAGCGCCGGGGACAGGGGAGGAATCGAGCAGTACTTC.

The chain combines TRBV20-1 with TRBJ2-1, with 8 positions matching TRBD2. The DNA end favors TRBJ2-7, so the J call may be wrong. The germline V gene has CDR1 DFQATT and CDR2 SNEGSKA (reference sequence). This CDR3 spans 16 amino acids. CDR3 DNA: TGCAGTGCTAGAAGTCGGGAGGGGAGCTCCTACAATGAGCAGTACTTC. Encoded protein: CSARSREGSSYNEQYF.

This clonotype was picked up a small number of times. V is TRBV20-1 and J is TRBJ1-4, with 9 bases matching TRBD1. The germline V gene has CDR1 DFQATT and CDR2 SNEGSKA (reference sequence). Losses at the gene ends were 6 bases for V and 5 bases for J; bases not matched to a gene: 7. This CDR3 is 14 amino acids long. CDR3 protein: CSALDRGGNEKLFF. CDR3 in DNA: TGCAGTGCATTAGACAGGGGGGGGAATGAAAAACTGTTTTTT.

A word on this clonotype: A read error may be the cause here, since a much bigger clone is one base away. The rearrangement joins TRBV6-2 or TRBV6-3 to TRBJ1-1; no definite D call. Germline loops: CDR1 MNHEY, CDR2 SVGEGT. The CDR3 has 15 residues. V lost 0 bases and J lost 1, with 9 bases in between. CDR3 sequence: CASSYSVPANTEAFF. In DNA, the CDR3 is TGTGCCAGCAGTTACTCGGTCCCAGCGAACACTGAAGCTTTCTTT.

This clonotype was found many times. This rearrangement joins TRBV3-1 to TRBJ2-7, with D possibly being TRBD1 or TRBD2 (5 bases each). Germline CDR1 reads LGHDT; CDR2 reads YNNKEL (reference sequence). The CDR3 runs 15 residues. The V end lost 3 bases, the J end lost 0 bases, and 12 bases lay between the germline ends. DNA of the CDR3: TGTGCCAGCAGCCACCCGGGGCCAAGCTCCTACGAGCAGTACTTC. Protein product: CASSHPGPSSYEQYF.

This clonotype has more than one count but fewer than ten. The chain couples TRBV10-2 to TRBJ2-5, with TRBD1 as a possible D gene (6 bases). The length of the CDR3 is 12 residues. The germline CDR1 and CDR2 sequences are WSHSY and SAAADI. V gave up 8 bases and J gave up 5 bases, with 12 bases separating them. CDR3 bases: TGCGCCAGCGCACAGGGTTCGGAGACCCAGTACTTC. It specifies CASAQGSETQYF.

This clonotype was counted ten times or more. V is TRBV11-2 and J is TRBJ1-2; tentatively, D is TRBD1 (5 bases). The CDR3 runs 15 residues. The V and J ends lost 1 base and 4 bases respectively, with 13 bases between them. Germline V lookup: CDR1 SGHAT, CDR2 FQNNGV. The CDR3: CASSLVLGTGYGYTF. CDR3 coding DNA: TGTGCCAGCAGCTTAGTCCTAGGGACGGGCTATGGCTACACCTTC.

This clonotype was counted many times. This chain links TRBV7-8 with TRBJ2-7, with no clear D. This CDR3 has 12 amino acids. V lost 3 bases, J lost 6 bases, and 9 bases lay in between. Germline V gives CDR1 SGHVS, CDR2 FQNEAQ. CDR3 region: CASSFPPGEQYF. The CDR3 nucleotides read TGTGCCAGCAGCTTCCCCCCGGGCGAGCAGTACTTC.